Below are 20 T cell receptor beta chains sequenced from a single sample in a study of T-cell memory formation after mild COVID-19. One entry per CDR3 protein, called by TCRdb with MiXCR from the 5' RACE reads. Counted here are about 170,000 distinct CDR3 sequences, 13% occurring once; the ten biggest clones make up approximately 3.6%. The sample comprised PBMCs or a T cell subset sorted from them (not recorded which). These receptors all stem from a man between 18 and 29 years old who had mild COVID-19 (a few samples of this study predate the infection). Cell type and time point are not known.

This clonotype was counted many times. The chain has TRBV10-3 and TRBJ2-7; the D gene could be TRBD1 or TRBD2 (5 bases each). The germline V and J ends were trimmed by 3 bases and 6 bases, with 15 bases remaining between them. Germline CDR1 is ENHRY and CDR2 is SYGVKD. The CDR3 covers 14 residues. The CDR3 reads CAISDTKGRIEQYF. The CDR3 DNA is TGTGCCATCAGTGACACTAAGGGACGGATCGAGCAGTACTTC.

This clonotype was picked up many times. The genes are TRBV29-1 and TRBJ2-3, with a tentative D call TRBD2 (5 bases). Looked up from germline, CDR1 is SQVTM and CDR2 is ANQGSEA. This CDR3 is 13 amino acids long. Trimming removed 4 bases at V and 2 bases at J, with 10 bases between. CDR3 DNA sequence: TGCAGCGTTGGAGGGCGAACCACAGATACGCAGTATTTT. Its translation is CSVGGRTTDTQYF.

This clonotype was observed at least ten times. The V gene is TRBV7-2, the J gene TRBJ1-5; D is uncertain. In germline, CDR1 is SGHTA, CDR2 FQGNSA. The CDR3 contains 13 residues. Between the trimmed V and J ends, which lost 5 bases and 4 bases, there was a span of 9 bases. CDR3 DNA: TGTGCCAGCAGCCAACGGGGAAATCAGCCCCAGCATTTT. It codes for CASSQRGNQPQHF.

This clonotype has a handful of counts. The CDR3 nucleotides are TGTGCCACCAGTGGATCTCCGGGACAGGGAGAAAACATTCAGTACTTC. It specifies CATSGSPGQGENIQYF. The V and J genes are TRBV24-1 and TRBJ2-4; 9 bases are a match to TRBD1. The CDR3 totals 16 residues. CDR1 is KGHDR and CDR2 is SFDVKD in the germline V gene. Trimming at V came to 5 bases and at J to 5 bases, leaving 9 bases not matched to a gene.

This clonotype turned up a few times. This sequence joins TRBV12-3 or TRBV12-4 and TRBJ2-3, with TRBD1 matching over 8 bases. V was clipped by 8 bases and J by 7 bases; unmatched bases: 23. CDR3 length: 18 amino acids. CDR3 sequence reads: CASRKRVIWEDRENTQYF. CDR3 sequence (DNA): TGTGCCAGCCGGAAACGAGTCATTTGGGAGGACAGGGAGAATACGCAGTATTTT.

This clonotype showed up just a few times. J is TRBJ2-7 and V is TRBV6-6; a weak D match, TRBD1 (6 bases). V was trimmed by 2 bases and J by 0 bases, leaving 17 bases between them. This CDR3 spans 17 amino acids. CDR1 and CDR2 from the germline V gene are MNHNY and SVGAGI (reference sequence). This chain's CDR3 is CASSYGGRTESSYEQYV. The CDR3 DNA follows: TGTGCCAGCAGTTACGGGGGCAGGACGGAGAGCTCCTACGAGCAGTACGTC.

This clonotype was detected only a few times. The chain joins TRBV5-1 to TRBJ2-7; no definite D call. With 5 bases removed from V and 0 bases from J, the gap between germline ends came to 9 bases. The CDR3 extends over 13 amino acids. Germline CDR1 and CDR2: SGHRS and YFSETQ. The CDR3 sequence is CASSPLSSYEQYF. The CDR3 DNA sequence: TGCGCCAGCAGTCCTCTTAGCTCCTACGAGCAGTACTTC.

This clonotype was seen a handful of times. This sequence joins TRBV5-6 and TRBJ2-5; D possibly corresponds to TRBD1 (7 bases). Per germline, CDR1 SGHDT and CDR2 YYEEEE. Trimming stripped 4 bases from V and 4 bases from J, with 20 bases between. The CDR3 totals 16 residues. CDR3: CASSPGGPGGTETQYF. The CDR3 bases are TGTGCCAGCAGCCCCGGCGGTCCAGGGGGGACAGAGACCCAGTACTTC. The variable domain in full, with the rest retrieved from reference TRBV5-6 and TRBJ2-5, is DAGVTQSPTHLIKTRGQQVTLRCSPKSGHDTVSWYQQALGQGPQFIFQYYEEEERQRGNFPDRFSGHQFPNYSSELNVNALLLGDSALYLCASSPGGPGGTETQYFGPGTRLLVL.

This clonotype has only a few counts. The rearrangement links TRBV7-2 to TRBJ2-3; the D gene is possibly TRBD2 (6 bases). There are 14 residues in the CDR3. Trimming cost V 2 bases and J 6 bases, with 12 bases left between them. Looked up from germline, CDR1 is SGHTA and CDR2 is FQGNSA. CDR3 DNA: TGTGCCAGCAGCTTAACCAGCGGGTCGGATACGCAGTATTTT. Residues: CASSLTSGSDTQYF.

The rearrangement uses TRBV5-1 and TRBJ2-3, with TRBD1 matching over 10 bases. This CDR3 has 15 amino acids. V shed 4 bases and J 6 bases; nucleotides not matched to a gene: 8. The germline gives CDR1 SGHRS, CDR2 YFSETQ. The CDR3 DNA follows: TGCGCCAGCAGCGGCCGGGACAGGGGTACCGATACGCAGTATTTT. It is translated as CASSGRDRGTDTQYF.

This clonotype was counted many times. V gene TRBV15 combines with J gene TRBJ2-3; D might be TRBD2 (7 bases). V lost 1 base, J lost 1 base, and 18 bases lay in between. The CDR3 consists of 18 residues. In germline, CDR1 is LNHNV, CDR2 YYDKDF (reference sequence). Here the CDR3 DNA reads TGTGCCACCAGCAGAGTACGGGGGGCGCCGGACGGCACAGATACGCAGTATTTT. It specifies CATSRVRGAPDGTDTQYF.

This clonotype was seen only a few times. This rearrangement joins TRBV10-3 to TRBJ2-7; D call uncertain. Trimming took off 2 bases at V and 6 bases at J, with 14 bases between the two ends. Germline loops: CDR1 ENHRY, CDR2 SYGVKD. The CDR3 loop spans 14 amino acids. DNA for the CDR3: TGTGCCATCAGTGAGCCCCCCAATGGGCGCGAGCAGTACTTC. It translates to CAISEPPNGREQYF.

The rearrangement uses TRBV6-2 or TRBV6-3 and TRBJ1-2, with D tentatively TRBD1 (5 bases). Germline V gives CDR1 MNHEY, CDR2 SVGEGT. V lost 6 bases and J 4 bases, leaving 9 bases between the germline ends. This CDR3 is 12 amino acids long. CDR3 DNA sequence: TGTGCCAGCAGACCGACAGTCTATGGCTACACCTTC. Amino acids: CASRPTVYGYTF.

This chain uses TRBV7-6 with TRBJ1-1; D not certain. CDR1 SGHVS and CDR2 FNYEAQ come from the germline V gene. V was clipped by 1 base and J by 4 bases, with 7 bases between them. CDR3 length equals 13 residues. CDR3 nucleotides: TGTGCCAGCAGCTTAGGTACAATCACTGAAGCTTTCTTT. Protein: CASSLGTITEAFF.

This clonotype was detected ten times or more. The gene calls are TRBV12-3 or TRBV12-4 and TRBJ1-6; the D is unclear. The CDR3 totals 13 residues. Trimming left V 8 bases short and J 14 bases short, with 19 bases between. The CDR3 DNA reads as TGTGCCAGCGGGAGGACGGCGGATAAGGCCCTCCACTTT. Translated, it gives CASGRTADKALHF.

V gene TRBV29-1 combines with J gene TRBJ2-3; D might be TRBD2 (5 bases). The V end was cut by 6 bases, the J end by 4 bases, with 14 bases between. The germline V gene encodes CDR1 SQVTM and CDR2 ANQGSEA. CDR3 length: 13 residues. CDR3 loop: CSVQLDLADTQYF. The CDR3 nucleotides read TGCAGCGTACAACTAGATCTGGCAGATACGCAGTATTTT.

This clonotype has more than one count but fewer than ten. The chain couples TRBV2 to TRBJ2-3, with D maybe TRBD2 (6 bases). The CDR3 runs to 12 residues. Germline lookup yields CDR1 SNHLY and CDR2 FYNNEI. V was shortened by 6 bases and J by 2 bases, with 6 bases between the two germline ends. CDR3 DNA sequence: TGTGCCAGCAGGCGGGACACAGATACGCAGTATTTT. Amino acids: CASRRDTDTQYF. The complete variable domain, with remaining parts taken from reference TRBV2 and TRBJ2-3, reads EPEVTQTPSHQVTQMGQEVILRCVPISNHLYFYWYRQILGQKVEFLVSFYNNEISEKSEIFDDQFSVERPDGSNFTLKIRSTKLEDSAMYFCASRRDTDTQYFGPGTRLTVL.

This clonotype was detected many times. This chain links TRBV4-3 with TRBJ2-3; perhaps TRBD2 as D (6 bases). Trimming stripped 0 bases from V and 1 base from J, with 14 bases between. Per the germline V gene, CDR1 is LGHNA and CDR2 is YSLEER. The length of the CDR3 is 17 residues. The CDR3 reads CASSQDLPGGGTDTQYF. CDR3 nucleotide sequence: TGCGCCAGCAGCCAAGACTTACCTGGAGGGGGCACAGATACGCAGTATTTT.

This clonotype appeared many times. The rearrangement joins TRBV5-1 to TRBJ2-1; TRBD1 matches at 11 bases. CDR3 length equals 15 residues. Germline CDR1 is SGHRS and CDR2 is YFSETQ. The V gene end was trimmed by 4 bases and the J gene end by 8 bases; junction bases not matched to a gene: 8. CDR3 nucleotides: TGCGCCAGCAGCCCCGGAGGACAGGGGGCCTATGAGCAGTTCTTC. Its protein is CASSPGGQGAYEQFF.

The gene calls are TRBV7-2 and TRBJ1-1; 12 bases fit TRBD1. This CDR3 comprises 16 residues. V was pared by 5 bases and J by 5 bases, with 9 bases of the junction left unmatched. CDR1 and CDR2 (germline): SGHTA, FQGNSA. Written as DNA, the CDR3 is TGTGCCAGCAGCGCGGGACAGGGGGCACTAGCGACTGAAGCTTTCTTT. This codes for CASSAGQGALATEAFF.